Below are 13 T cell receptor beta chains sequenced from a single sample in a study of cytomegalovirus exposure and HLA in healthy donors. The primer mix had 60 Vbeta and 13 Jbeta primers. Clones were read by immunoSEQ multiplex PCR, and TCRdb kept only the in-frame ones, dropping some. The sample contains around 99,000 clones, around 85% of which appear only once. Specimen: PBMCs. These TCRs come from a young man in good health and CMV-seronegative.

The chain is built from TRBV6-5 and TRBJ2-5; 13 bases are shared with TRBD2. There are 15 residues in the CDR3. Per germline, CDR1 MNHEY and CDR2 SVGAGI. Unmatched junction bases numbered 4, after V lost 5 bases and J lost 4 bases. CDR3 sequence (DNA): TGTGCCAGCAGTCAAGGGACTAGCGGGATAGAGACCCAGTACTTC. This sequence encodes CASSQGTSGIETQYF.

This rearrangement joins TRBV4-1 to TRBJ2-7; D is perhaps TRBD2 (5 bases). CDR1 is MGHRA and CDR2 is YSYEKL in the germline V gene. Trimming shortened V by 10 bases and J by 5 bases, and 18 bases separated the two germline ends. This CDR3 contains 13 residues. In nucleotides, the CDR3 is TGCGCCACCGGCATCGGGGTTGCCAACGAGCAGTACTTC. The encoded protein is CATGIGVANEQYF.

The rearrangement uses TRBV2 and TRBJ1-1, with TRBD1 matching over 9 bases. Losses at the gene ends were 6 bases for V and 3 bases for J; bases not matched to a gene: 14. There are 17 residues in the CDR3. Germline CDR1 reads SNHLY; CDR2 reads FYNNEI. The CDR3 is CASSNSGTGLGDTEAFF. CDR3 in DNA: TGTGCCAGCAGCAATTCCGGGACAGGGTTGGGGGACACTGAAGCTTTCTTT.

The chain joins TRBV7-9 to TRBJ2-3; D is possibly TRBD2 (6 bases). Germline CDR1 reads SEHNR; CDR2 reads FQNEAQ (reference sequence). The CDR3 loop spans 16 amino acids. The V gene lost 5 bases and the J gene lost 5 bases, with 20 bases spanning the gap. The DNA for the CDR3 is TGTGCCAGCAGCCGTCCCCCGCACCTAGCGCAAGATACGCAGTATTTT. Translated: CASSRPPHLAQDTQYF.

The chain carries TRBV19 and TRBJ2-7; D uncertain. CDR1 and CDR2 (germline): LNHDA, SQIVND (reference sequence). Trimming removed 4 bases at V and 6 bases at J, with 7 bases between. The CDR3 runs 11 residues. CDR3 sequence: CASSSTGEQYF. In nucleotides, the CDR3 is TGTGCCAGTAGTAGCACGGGCGAGCAGTACTTC.

The CDR3 coding sequence is TGTGCCAGCAGCGCAGAGGGAGTTCCCTACGAGCAGTACTTC. Translating it yields CASSAEGVPYEQYF. The chain uses TRBV9 and TRBJ2-7; D perhaps matches TRBD2 (5 bases). CDR3 length: 14 residues. Per germline, CDR1 SGDLS and CDR2 YYNGEE. V shed 3 bases and J shed 2 bases, with 12 bases lying between them.

The chain uses TRBV5-4 and TRBJ1-2, with D tentatively TRBD1 (5 bases). The germline V gene encodes CDR1 SGHNT and CDR2 YYREEE (reference sequence). The V gene lost 5 bases and the J gene lost 5 bases, with 13 bases spanning the gap. There are 13 residues in the CDR3. The CDR3 is CASRPVGGYGYTF. The DNA for the CDR3 is TGTGCCAGCAGACCGGTGGGGGGGTATGGCTACACCTTC.

This chain joins TRBV18 and TRBJ2-5; D might be TRBD2 (5 bases). Trimming removed 3 bases from V and 4 bases from J, with 9 bases in between. From germline, CDR1 is KGHSH and CDR2 LQKENI. The CDR3 is made up of 13 amino acids. The CDR3 spells CASSPTIPETQYF. The CDR3 nucleotides read TGTGCCAGCTCACCGACTATTCCAGAGACCCAGTACTTC.

The rearrangement uses TRBV6-1 and TRBJ2-7; the match to TRBD1 covers 9 bases. The J segment lost 2 bases and the V segment lost 7 bases, leaving 6 bases of the junction unmatched. The germline gives CDR1 MNHNS, CDR2 SASEGT. The CDR3 loop spans 14 amino acids. The CDR3 DNA follows: TGTGCCAGCACTATGGGGACAGGGCCCTACGAGCAGTACTTC. Amino acids: CASTMGTGPYEQYF.

The gene calls are TRBV6-1 and TRBJ1-1; possibly TRBD1 for D (6 bases). This CDR3 has 14 amino acids. The V gene lost 3 bases and the J gene lost 3 bases, with 11 bases spanning the gap. CDR1 is MNHNS, CDR2 SASEGT, per germline. The CDR3 region is CASSDLQGHTEAFF. As DNA, the CDR3 is TGTGCCAGCAGTGATCTACAGGGCCACACTGAAGCTTTCTTT.

This chain connects TRBV5-6 to TRBJ2-7; possibly TRBD1 for D (5 bases). The germline V gene encodes CDR1 SGHDT and CDR2 YYEEEE. V lost 0 bases and J 2 bases, leaving 9 bases between the germline ends. The CDR3 extends over 14 amino acids. The CDR3: CASSLGGTAYEQYF. The DNA for the CDR3 is TGTGCCAGCAGCTTGGGGGGCACAGCCTACGAGCAGTACTTC.

The V gene is TRBV2, the J gene TRBJ2-7; D not resolved. The CDR3 totals 12 residues. CDR1 is SNHLY and CDR2 is FYNNEI in the germline V gene. The ends were cut back, 5 bases at V and 3 bases at J, with 8 bases in the middle. CDR3 sequence reads: CASSYNSYEQYF. The CDR3 bases are TGTGCCAGCAGTTACAACAGCTACGAGCAGTACTTC.

The chain employs TRBV6-6 and TRBJ2-7; 12 nucleotides match TRBD2. The CDR3 is 14 amino acids. The V gene's germline CDR1 is MNHNY and CDR2 SVGAGI (reference sequence). The ends lost 5 bases at V and 7 bases at J; junction bases unmatched: 6. In nucleotides, the CDR3 is TGTGCCAGCAGTCTCCTAGCGGGAGGGGGGGAGCAGTACTTC. As protein: CASSLLAGGGEQYF.